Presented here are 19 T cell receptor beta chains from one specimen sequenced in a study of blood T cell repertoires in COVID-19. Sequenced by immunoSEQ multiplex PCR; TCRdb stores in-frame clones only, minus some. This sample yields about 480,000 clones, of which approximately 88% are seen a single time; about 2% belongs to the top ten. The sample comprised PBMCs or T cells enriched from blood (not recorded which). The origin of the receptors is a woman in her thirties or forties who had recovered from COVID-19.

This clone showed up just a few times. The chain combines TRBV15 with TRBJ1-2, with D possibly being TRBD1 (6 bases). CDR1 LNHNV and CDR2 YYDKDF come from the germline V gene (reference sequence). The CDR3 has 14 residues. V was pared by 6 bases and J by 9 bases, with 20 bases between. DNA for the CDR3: TGTGCCACCAGACAAACAGGGTTAGGTTCGAGCTACACCTTC. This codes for CATRQTGLGSSYTF.

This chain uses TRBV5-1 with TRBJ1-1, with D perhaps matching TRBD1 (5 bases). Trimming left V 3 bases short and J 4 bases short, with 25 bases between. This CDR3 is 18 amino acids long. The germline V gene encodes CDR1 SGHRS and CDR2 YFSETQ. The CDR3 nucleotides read TGCGCCAGCAGCTCGAGACGCGGGGGTGATATAAGGCGCACTGAAGCTTTCTTT. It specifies CASSSRRGGDIRRTEAFF.

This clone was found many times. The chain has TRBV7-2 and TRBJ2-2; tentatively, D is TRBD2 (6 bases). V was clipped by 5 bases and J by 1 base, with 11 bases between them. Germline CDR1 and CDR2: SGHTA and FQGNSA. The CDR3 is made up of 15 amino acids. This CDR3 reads CASSLMGGNTGELFF. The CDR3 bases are TGTGCCAGCAGCCTGATGGGAGGGAACACCGGGGAGCTGTTTTTT. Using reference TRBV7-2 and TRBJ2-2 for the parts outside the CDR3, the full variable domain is GAGVSQSPSNKVTEKGKDVELRCDPISGHTALYWYRQSLGQGLEFLIYFQGNSAPDKSGLPSDRFSAERTGGSVSTLTIQRTQQEDSAVYLCASSLMGGNTGELFFGEGSRLTVL.

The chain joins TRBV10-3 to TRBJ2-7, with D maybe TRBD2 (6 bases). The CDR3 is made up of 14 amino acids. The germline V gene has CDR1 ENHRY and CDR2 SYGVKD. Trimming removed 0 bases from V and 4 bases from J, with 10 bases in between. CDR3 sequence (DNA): TGTGCCATCAGTGAGTCGCGGGGAGATTACGAGCAGTACTTC. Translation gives CAISESRGDYEQYF.

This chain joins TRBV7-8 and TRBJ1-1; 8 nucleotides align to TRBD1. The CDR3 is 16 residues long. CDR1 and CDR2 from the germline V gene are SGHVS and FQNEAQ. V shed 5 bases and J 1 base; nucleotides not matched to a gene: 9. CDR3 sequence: CASSPSSGQANTEAFF. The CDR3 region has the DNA TGTGCCAGCAGCCCATCCTCGGGACAGGCGAACACTGAAGCTTTCTTT.

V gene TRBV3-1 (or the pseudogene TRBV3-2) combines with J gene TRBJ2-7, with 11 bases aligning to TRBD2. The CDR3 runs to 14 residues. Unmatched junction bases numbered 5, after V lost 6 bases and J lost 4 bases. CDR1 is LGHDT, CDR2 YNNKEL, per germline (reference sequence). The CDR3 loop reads CASSMTSGEYEQYF. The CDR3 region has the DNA TGTGCCAGCAGTATGACTAGCGGGGAATACGAGCAGTACTTC.

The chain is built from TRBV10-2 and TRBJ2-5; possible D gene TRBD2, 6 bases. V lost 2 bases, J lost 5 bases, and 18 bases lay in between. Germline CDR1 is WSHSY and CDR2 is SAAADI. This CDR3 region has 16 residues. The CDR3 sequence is CASSEGRDRASETQYF. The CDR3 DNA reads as TGCGCCAGCAGTGAGGGGCGGGACCGAGCTTCCGAGACCCAGTACTTC.

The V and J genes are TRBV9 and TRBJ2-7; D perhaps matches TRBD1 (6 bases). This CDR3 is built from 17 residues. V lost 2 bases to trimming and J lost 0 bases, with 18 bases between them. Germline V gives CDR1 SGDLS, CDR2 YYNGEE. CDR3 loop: CASSVGTNTGGSYEQYF. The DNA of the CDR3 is TGTGCCAGCAGCGTCGGGACAAATACCGGAGGCTCCTACGAGCAGTACTTC.

The CDR3 nucleotides are TGTGCCAGCAGTCTTTTTCAGGGGTTGCGGGATCAGCCCCAGCATTTT. Translated, it gives CASSLFQGLRDQPQHF. The chain is built from TRBV6-2 or TRBV6-3 and TRBJ1-5; the D gene is possibly TRBD1 (6 bases). Germline V gives CDR1 MNHEY, CDR2 SVGEGT. The V end was cut by 5 bases, the J end by 5 bases, with 19 bases between. The CDR3 contains 16 residues.

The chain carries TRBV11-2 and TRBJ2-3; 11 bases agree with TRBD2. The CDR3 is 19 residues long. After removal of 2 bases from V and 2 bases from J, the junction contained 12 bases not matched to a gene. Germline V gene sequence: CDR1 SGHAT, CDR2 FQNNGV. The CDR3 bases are TGTGCCAGCAGCTTATCAGGGATTCTAGCGGGAGGTGTCACAGATACGCAGTATTTT. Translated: CASSLSGILAGGVTDTQYF.

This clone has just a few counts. The CDR3 spells CASSPWVAWQEVDTIYF. In nucleotides, the CDR3 is TGTGCCAGCAGCCCCTGGGTTGCGTGGCAGGAGGTGGACACCATATATTTT. The chain links TRBV7-9 to TRBJ1-3, with no clear D. V was pared by 5 bases and J by 8 bases, with 25 bases between. The CDR3 is made up of 17 amino acids. The germline CDR1 and CDR2 sequences are SEHNR and FQNEAQ (reference sequence).

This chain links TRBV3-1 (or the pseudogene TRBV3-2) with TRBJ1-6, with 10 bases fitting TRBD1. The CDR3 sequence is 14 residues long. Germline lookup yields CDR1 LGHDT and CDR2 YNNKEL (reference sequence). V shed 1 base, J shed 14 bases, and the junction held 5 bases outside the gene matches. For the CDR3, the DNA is TGTGCCAGCAGCCAAGGACAGGGGGCGGGAGCCCTCCACTTT. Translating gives CASSQGQGAGALHF.

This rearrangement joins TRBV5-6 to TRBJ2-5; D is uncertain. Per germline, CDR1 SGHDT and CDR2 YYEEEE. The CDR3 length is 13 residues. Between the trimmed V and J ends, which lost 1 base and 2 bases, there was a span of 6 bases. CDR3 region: CASSLIQQETQYF. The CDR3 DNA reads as TGTGCCAGCAGCTTGATTCAACAAGAGACCCAGTACTTC.

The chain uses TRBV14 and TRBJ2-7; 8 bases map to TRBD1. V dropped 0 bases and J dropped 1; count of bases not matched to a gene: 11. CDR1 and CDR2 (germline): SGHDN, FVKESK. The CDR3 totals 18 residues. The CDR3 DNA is TGTGCCAGCAGCCAAGACTACTCGGGACAGGAGGTTTCCTACGAGCAGTACTTC. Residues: CASSQDYSGQEVSYEQYF. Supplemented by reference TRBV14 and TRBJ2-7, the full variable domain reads EAGVTQFPSHSVIEKGQTVTLRCDPISGHDNLYWYRRVMGKEIKFLLHFVKESKQDESGMPNNRFLAERTGGTYSTLKVQPAELEDSGVYFCASSQDYSGQEVSYEQYFGPGTRLTVT.

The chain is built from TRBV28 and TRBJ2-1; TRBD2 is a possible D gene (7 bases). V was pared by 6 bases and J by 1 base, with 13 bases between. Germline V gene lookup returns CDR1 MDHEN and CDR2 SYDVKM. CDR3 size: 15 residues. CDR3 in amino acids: CASSLGGGSYNEQFF. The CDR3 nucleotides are TGTGCCAGCAGCCTAGGGGGGGGGTCCTACAATGAGCAGTTCTTC.

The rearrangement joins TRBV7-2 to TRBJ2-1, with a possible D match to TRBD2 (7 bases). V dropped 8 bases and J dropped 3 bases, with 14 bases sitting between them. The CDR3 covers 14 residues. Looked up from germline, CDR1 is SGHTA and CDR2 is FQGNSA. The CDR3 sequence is CASRRGGVYNEQFF. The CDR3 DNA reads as TGTGCCAGCCGCAGGGGAGGGGTCTACAATGAGCAGTTCTTC.

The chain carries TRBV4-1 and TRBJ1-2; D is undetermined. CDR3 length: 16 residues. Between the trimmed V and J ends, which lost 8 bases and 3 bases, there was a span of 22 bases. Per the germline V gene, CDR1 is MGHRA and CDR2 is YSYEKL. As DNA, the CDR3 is TGCGCCAGCTCTTTGGAAAGGGAGCGGTCGTACTATGGCTACACCTTC. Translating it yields CASSLERERSYYGYTF.

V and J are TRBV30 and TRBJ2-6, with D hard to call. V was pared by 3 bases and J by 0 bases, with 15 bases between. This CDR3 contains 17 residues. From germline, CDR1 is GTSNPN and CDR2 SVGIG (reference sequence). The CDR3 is CAWSKIRLISGANVLTF. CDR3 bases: TGTGCCTGGAGCAAAATTAGATTAATCTCTGGGGCCAACGTCCTGACTTTC.

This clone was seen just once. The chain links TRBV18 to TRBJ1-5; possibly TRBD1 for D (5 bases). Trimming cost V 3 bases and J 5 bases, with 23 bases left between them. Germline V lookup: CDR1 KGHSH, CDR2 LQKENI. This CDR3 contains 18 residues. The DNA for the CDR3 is TGTGCCAGCTCACCTTACAGGAAAACCGAACTGGTGGATCAGCCCCAGCATTTT. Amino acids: CASSPYRKTELVDQPQHF.